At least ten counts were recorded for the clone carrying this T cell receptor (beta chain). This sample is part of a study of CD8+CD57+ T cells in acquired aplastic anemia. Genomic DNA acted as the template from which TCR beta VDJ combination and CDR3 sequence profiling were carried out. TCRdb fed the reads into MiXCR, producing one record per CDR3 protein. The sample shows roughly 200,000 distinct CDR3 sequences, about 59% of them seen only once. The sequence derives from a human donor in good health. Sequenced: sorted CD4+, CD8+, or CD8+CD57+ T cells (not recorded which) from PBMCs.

CDR3 protein: CASSFGAYEQYF. The DNA of the CDR3 is TGTGCCAGCAGCTTTGGAGCTTACGAGCAGTACTTC. The rearrangement links TRBV11-1 to TRBJ2-7; D uncertain. V was cut by 3 bases and J by 4 bases, with 7 bases left in between. The CDR3 contains 12 residues. Germline V lookup: CDR1 SGHAT, CDR2 FQDESV (reference sequence).